This entry describes one TCR beta chain. Its target is unknown. The sample is drawn from a study of shared clonotypes between healthy human individuals. Whole-study findings and limits: A reduction in generation probabilities was seen for non-shared clonotypes relative to those shared by all four donors. Genetic and exposure-history diversity was limited by the few donors.

This table comes from immunoSEQ multiplex PCR, and its TCRdb copy is limited to in-frame clones, with some not included. The table shows millions of clones, with 95% occurring only once. V dropped 4 bases and J dropped 4 bases, with 7 bases sitting between them. This CDR3 is 13 amino acids long. Per germline, CDR1 PRHDT and CDR2 FYEKMQ (reference sequence). The chain is built from TRBV13 and TRBJ2-2; the D gene is possibly TRBD1 (5 bases). The receptor was derived from a man aged 18 to 29 in good health. Sample: naive CD4+ T cells sorted from blood. This sample's subset: CD45RA+ positively selected. The CDR3, as DNA: TGTGCCAGCAGCTACAGGTCCACCGGGGAGCTGTTTTTT. Amino acids: CASSYRSTGELFF.